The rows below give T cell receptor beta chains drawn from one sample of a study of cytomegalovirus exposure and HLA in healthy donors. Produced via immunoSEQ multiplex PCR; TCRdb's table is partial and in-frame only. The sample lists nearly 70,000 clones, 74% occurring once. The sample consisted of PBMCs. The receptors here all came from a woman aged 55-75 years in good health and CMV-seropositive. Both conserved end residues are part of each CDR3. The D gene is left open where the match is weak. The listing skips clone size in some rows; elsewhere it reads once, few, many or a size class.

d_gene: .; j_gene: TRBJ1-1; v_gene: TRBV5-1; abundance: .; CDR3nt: TGCGCCAGCAGCAAAGATAGCATGAACACTGAAGCTTTCTTT; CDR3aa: CASSKDSMNTEAFF
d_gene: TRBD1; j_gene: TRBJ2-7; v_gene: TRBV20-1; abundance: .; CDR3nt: TGCAGTACCCAGGGGGACTACGAGCAGTACTTC; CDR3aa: CSTQGDYEQYF
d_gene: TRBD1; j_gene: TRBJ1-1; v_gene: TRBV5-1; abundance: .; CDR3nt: TGCGCCAGCAGCCGCGGACAGGGGAACACTGAAGCTTTCTTT; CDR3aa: CASSRGQGNTEAFF
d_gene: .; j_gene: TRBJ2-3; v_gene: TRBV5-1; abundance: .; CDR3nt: TGCGCCAGCTCTGCTCTCGGTCCTAGCACAGATACGCAGTATTTT; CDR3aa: CASSALGPSTDTQYF
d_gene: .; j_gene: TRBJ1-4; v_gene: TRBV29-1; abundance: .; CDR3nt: TGCAGCGTTGCCAAGGGGGACGGGAAAAAACTGTTTTTT; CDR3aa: CSVAKGDGKKLFF
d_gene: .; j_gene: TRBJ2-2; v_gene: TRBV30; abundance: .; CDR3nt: TGTGCCTGGAGTTACCCCGGGACCGGGGAGCTGTTTTTT; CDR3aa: CAWSYPGTGELFF
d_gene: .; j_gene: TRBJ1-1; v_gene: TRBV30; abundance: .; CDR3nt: TGTGCCTGGAGCTTTCACAGGGTCGGGGCTTTCTTT; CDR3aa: CAWSFHRVGAFF
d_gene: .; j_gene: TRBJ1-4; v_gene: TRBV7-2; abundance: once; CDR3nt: TGTGCCAGCAGGAAGGGGGGGTTTGATGAAAAACTGTTTTTT; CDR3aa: CASRKGGFDEKLFF
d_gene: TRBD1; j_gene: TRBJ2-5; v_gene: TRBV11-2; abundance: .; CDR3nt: TGTGCCAGCAGCTTAATCGTCAGGGGGATTTGGGCAGAGACCCAGTACTTC; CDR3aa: CASSLIVRGIWAETQYF
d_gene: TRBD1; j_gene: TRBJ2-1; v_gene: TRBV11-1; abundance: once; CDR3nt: TGTGCCAGCAGCGCGAACAGGGGGGATGAGCAGTTCTTC; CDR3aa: CASSANRGDEQFF
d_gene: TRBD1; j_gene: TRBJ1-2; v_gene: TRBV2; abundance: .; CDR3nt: TGTGCCAGCAGTGAAGCGCTTATGGGACAGGGCTATGGCTACACCTTC; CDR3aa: CASSEALMGQGYGYTF
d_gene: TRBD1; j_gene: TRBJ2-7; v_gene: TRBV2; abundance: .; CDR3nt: TGTGCCAGCAGCGAGACAGGGATCGTATACGAGCAGTACTTC; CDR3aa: CASSETGIVYEQYF
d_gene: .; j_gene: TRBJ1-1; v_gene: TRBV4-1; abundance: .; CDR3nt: TGCGCCAGCAGCCACCCCGAGAGAACTGAAGCTTTCTTT; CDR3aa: CASSHPERTEAFF
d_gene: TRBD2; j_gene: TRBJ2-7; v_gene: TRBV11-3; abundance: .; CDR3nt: TGTGCCAGCAGCTTAGGGAGCGGGAGTCCCACCTACGAGCAGTACTTC; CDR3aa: CASSLGSGSPTYEQYF
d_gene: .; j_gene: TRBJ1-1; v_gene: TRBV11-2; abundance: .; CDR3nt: TGTGCCAGCAGCAGATTCAGCACTGAAGCTTTCTTT; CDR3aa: CASSRFSTEAFF
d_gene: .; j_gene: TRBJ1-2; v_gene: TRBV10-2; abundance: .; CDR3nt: TGCGCCAGCAGTGCCCAGGCCCCTTGGGGCTACACCTTC; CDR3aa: CASSAQAPWGYTF
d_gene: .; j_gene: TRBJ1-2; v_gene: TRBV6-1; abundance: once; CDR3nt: TGTGCCAGCATCCTAAGCGGGCGGGGGTCGGGTGGCTACACCTTC; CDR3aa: CASILSGRGSGGYTF